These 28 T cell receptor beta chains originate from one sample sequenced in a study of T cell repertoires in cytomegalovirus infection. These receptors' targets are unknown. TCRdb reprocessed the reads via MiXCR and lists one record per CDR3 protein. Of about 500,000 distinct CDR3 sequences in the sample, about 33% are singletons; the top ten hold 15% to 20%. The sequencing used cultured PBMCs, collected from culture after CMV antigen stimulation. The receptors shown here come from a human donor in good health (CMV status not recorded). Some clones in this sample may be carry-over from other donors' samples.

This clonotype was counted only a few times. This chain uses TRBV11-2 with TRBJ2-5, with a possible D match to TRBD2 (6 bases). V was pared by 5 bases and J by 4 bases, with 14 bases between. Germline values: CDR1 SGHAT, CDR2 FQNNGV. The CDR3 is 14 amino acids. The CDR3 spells CASSVQRGGETQYF. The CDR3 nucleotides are TGTGCCAGCAGCGTACAACGGGGAGGAGAGACCCAGTACTTC.

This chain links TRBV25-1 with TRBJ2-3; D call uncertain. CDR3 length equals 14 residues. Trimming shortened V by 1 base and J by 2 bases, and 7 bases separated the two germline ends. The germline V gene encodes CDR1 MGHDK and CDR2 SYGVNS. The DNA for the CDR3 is TGTGCCAGCAGTGAATCTCGGTTCACAGATACGCAGTATTTT. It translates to CASSESRFTDTQYF.

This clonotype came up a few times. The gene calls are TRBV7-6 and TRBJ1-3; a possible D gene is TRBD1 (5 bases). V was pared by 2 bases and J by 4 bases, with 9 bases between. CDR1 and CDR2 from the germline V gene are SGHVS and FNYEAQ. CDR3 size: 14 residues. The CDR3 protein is CASSLYDRGNTIYF. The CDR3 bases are TGTGCCAGCAGCTTATACGACAGAGGAAACACCATATATTTT.

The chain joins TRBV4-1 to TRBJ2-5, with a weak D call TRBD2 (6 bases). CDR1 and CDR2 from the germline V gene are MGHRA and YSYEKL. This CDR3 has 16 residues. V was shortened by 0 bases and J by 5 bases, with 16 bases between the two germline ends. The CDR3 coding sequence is TGCGCCAGCAGCCAAGACGTGCGGGGAATGGTGGAGACCCAGTACTTC. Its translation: CASSQDVRGMVETQYF.

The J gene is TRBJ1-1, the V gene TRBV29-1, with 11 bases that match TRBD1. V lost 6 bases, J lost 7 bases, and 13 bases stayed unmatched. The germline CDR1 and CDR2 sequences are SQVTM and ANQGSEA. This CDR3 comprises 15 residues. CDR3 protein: CSVDRDRGMDGEAFF. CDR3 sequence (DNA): TGCAGCGTAGACCGGGACAGGGGGATGGATGGTGAAGCTTTCTTT.

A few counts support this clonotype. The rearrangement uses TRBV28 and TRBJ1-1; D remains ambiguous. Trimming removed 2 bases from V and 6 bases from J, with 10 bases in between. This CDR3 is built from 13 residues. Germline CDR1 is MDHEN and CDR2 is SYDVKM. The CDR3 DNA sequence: TGTGCCAGCAGTTTAATTGGGGTACCTGAAGCTTTCTTT. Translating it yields CASSLIGVPEAFF.

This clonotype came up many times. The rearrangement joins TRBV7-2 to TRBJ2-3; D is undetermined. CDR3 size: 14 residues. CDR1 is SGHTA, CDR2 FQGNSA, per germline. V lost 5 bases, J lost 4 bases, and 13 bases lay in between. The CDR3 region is CASSPVLRPDTQYF. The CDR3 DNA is TGTGCCAGCAGCCCGGTCCTCCGGCCAGATACGCAGTATTTT.

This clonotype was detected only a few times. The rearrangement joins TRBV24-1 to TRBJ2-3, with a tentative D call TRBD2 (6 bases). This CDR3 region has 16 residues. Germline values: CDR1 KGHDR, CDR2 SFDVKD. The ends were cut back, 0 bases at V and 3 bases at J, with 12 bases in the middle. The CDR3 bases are TGTGCCACCAGTGATTTGGGGGAGGAGGGTACAGATACGCAGTATTTT. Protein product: CATSDLGEEGTDTQYF.

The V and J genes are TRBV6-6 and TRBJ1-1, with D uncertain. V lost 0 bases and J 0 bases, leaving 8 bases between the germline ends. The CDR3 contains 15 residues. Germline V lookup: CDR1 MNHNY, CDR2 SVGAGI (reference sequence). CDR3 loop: CASSYSRTLNTEAFF. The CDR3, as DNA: TGTGCCAGCAGTTACTCGAGAACACTGAACACTGAAGCTTTCTTT.

Here the CDR3 DNA reads TGTGCCAGCAGCCAGGGACCGTATAGCAATCAGCCCCAGCATTTT. Its translation: CASSQGPYSNQPQHF. The chain is built from TRBV5-5 and TRBJ1-5; a weak D match, TRBD1 (5 bases). Trimming pared 4 bases from V and 0 bases from J, leaving 11 bases between. CDR1 and CDR2 (germline): SGHKS, YYEKEE (reference sequence). The CDR3 consists of 15 residues.

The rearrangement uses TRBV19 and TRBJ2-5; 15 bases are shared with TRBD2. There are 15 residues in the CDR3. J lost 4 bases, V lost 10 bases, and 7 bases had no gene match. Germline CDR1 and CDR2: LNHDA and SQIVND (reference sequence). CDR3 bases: TGTGCCACCGCGGGACTAGCGGGAGGAGGAGAGACCCAGTACTTC. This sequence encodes CATAGLAGGGETQYF. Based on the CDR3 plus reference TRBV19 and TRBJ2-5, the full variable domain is DGGITQSPKYLFRKEGQNVTLSCEQNLNHDAMYWYRQDPGQGLRLIYYSQIVNDFQKGDIAEGYSVSREKKESFPLTVTSAQKNPTAFYLCATAGLAGGGETQYFGPGTRLLVL.

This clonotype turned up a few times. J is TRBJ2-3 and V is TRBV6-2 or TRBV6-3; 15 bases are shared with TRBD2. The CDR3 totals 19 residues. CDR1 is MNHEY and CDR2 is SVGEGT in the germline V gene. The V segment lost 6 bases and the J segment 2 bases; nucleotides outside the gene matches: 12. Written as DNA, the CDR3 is TGTGCCAGCAGCCGCGGACTAGCGGGAGGGCCGGGTCACACAGATACGCAGTATTTT. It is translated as CASSRGLAGGPGHTDTQYF.

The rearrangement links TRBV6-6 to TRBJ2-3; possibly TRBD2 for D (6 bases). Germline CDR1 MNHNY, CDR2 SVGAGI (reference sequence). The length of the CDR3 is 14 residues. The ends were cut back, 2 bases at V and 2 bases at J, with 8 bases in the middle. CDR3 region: CASSYGGNTDTQYF. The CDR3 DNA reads TGTGCCAGCAGTTACGGGGGGAACACAGATACGCAGTATTTT.

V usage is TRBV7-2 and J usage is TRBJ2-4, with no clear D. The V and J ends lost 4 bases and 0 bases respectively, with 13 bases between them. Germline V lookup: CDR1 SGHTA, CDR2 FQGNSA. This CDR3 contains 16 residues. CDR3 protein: CASSSRHSLAKNIQYF. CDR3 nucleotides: TGTGCCAGCAGCTCCCGACATAGTTTAGCCAAAAACATTCAGTACTTC.

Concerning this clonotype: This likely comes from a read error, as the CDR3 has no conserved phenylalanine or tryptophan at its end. The CDR3 DNA reads TGTGCCAGCAGCGCACTAGCGGGAGAAATCTACGAGCAGTACGAC. Translating it yields CASSALAGEIYEQYD. This chain connects TRBV7-2 to TRBJ2-7, with 11 bases lining up with TRBD2. The V and J ends lost 5 bases and 3 bases, in that order; junction bases with no gene match: 6. The CDR3 runs to 15 residues. Per germline, CDR1 SGHTA and CDR2 FQGNSA.

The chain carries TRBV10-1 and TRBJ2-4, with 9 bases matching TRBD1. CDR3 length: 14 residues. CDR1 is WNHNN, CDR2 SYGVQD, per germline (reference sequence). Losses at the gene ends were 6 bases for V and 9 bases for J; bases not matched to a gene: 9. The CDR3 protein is CASSRDREFGIQYF. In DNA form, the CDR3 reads TGCGCCAGCAGCCGGGACAGGGAATTTGGCATTCAGTACTTC.

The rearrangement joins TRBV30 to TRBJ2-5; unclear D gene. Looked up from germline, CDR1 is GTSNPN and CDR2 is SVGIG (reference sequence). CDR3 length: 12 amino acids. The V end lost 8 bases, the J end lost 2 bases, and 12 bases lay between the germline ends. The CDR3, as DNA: TGTGCCGGAAGGTCTAATCAAGAGACCCAGTACTTC. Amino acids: CAGRSNQETQYF.

This CDR3 is CASSPGQGPNEQYF. In DNA form, the CDR3 reads TGTGCCAGCTCCCCGGGACAGGGACCCAACGAGCAGTACTTC. The genes are TRBV18 and TRBJ2-7; TRBD1 agrees at 9 bases. The CDR3 is made up of 14 amino acids. V shed 6 bases and J 5 bases; nucleotides not matched to a gene: 8. The V gene's germline CDR1 is KGHSH and CDR2 LQKENI.

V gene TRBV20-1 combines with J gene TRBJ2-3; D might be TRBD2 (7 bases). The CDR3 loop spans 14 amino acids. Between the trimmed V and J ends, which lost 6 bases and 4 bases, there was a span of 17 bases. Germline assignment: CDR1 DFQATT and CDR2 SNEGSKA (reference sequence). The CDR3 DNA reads TGCAGTGCCATAAGCGGGGAGGGGGCAGATACGCAGTATTTT. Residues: CSAISGEGADTQYF.

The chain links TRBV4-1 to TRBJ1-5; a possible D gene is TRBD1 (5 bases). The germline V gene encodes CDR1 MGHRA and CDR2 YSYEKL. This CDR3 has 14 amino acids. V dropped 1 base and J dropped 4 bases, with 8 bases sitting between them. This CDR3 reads CASSQGWGNQPQHF. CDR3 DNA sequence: TGCGCCAGCAGCCAAGGGTGGGGGAATCAGCCCCAGCATTTT.

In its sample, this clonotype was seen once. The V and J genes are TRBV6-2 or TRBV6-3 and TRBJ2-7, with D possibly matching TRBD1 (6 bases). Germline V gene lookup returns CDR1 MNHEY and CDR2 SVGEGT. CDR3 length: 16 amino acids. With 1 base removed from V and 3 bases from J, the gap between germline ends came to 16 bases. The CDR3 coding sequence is TGTGCCAGCAGTTACTACGACAGGTCCCTTTACTACGAGCAGTACTTC. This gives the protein CASSYYDRSLYYEQYF.

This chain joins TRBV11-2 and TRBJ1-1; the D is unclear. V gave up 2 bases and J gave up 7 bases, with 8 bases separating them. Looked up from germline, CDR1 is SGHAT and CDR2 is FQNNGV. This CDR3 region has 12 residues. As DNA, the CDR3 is TGTGCCAGCAGCTTAAGCAGAAGTGAAGCTTTCTTT. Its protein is CASSLSRSEAFF.

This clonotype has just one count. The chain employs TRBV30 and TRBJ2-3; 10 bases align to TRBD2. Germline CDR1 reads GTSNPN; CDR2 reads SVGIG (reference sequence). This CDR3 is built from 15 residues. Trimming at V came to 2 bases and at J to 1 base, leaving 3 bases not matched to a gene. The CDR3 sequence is CAWSTGTSGTDTQYF. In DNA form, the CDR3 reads TGTGCCTGGAGTACGGGGACTAGCGGCACAGATACGCAGTATTTT. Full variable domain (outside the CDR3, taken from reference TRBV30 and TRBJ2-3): SQTIHQWPATLVQPVGSPLSLECTVEGTSNPNLYWYRQAAGRGLQLLFYSVGIGQISSEVPQNLSASRPQDRQFILSSKKLLLSDSGFYLCAWSTGTSGTDTQYFGPGTRLTVL.

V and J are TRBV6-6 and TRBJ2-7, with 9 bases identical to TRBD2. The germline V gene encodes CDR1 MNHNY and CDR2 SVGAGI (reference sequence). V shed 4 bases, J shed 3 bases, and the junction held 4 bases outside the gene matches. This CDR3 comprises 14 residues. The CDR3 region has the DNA TGTGCCAGCAGTTTAGCGGGAGTGAGCTACGAGCAGTACGTC. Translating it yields CASSLAGVSYEQYV.

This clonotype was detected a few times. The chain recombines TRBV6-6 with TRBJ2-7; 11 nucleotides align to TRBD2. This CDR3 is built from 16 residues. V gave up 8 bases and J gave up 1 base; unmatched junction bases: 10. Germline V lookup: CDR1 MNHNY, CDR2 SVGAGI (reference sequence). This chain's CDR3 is CASRNSGTSGSYEQYF. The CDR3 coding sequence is TGTGCCAGCCGGAACTCCGGGACTAGCGGTTCCTACGAGCAGTACTTC.

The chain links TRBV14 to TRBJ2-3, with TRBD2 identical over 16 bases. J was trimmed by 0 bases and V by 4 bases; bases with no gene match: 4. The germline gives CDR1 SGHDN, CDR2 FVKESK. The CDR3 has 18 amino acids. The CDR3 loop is CASSLPGLAGGSTDTQYF. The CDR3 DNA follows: TGTGCCAGCAGCCTGCCGGGACTAGCGGGAGGGAGCACAGATACGCAGTATTTT.

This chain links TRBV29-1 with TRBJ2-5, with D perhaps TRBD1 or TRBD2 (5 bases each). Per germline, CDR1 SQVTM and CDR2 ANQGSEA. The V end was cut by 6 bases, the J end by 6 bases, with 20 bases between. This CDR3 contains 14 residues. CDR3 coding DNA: TGCAGCGTGTACACCGACGGGGCGCTGAAGACCCAGTACTTC. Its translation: CSVYTDGALKTQYF.

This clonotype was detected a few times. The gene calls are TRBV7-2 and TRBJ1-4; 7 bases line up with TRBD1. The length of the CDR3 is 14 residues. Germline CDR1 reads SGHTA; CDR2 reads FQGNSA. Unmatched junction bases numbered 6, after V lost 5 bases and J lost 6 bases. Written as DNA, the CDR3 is TGTGCCAGCAGCCCACAGGGGTTTCATGAAAAACTGTTTTTT. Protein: CASSPQGFHEKLFF.